This T cell receptor beta chain was captured in a study of blood T cell repertoires in COVID-19. Study-wide background: PBMCs, B-cell-depleted T cells, or T cells were the source of the cDNA or gDNA that made up the material.

Per germline, CDR1 MDHEN and CDR2 SYDVKM. The CDR3 has 14 amino acids. Trimming removed 7 bases from V and 9 bases from J; junction bases left unmatched: 9. As originally analysed: Amplification of reference gene primers was used by the study to estimate nucleated cell counts. Some clones are missing from TCRdb's copy, which holds only in-frame ones; the method was immunoSEQ multiplex PCR. That table furnishes V, J and clone size, whereas the DNA furnished D and trimming. The top ten hold 4.5% to 6% of the sample, which has about 100,000 clones, 85% to 90% seen once. This receptor was taken from a human donor in a cohort sampled during active COVID-19. The chain uses TRBV28 and TRBJ2-1; 10 nucleotides agree with TRBD2. Source material: peripheral blood. CDR3 in DNA: TGTGCCAGCATCGGGACTAGCGTGATAGGTGAGCAGTTCTTC. Encoded protein: CASIGTSVIGEQFF.